A single sample is the source of the 32 T cell receptor beta chains below, sequenced in a study of regulatory T cells in long-lasting Graves disease. Arm-PCR with iRepertoire HTBI primers amplified the CDR3 regions for these TCR beta libraries. In TCRdb, the multiplex PCR reads were re-called with MiXCR into one record per CDR3 protein. The repertoire holds fewer than 450,000 distinct CDR3 sequences, with approximately 15% as singletons. Stated time point: newly diagnosed GD, antithyroid drugs for less than 3 months. From RNA extracted from PBMCs, the TCR library was made. In addition, the sample was reused for a study of T cells in Graves' hyperthyroidism and ophthalmopathy.

The sample here was peripheral blood mononuclear cells (PBMCs), taken at new diagnosis, from a patient treated with antithyroid drugs. The receptors were gathered from a woman aged 40 to 50 with Graves disease.

This sequence joins TRBV4-1 and TRBJ2-2, with 10 nucleotides matching TRBD1. The CDR3 loop spans 14 amino acids. CDR1 and CDR2 (germline): MGHRA, YSYEKL. J was trimmed by 8 bases and V by 1 base; bases with no gene match: 1. The CDR3, as DNA: TGCGCCAGCAGCCAAGGGGACAGGGGAGGGGAGCTGTTTTTT. As protein: CASSQGDRGGELFF.

In this sample, this clonotype turned up many times. J is TRBJ2-3 and V is TRBV10-3; D remains ambiguous. CDR1 is ENHRY, CDR2 SYGVKD, per germline. The length of the CDR3 is 14 residues. The V end was cut by 4 bases, the J end by 0 bases, with 8 bases between. The CDR3 protein is CAISGLGSTDTQYF. The CDR3 nucleotides are TGTGCCATCAGTGGGCTGGGAAGCACAGATACGCAGTATTTT.

The chain uses TRBV12-5 and TRBJ2-7; TRBD1 might be the D (7 bases). Germline V CDR1 and CDR2: LGHNT, FRNRAP. Between the trimmed V and J ends, which lost 3 bases and 7 bases, there was a span of 13 bases. This CDR3 is built from 13 residues. CDR3 region: CASGFPGGREQYF. The CDR3 nucleotides read TGTGCTAGTGGTTTCCCAGGGGGGCGGGAGCAGTACTTC.

This clonotype has a count of ten or more. This sequence joins TRBV3-1 and TRBJ1-2; D is unresolved. Germline CDR1 reads LGHDT; CDR2 reads YNNKEL (reference sequence). The CDR3 has 14 amino acids. The V end was cut by 4 bases, the J end by 2 bases, with 11 bases between. CDR3 DNA sequence: TGTGCCAGCAGCCCAGGATGGGAGAACTATGGCTACACCTTC. Encoded protein: CASSPGWENYGYTF.

This clonotype was detected a few times. The gene calls are TRBV29-1 and TRBJ2-3, with 8 bases fitting TRBD1. The CDR3 is 15 amino acids. Per the germline V gene, CDR1 is SQVTM and CDR2 is ANQGSEA. The V gene end was trimmed by 4 bases and the J gene end by 4 bases; junction bases not matched to a gene: 10. The CDR3 DNA sequence: TGCAGCGTTGGTGTGTCCGGACAGGGTTCAGATACGCAGTATTTT. Translation: CSVGVSGQGSDTQYF.

This clonotype was picked up many times. The chain combines TRBV7-9 with TRBJ2-3, with D tentatively TRBD2 (6 bases). Trimming pared 6 bases from V and 2 bases from J, leaving 12 bases between. Germline V gene sequence: CDR1 SEHNR, CDR2 FQNEAQ (reference sequence). The CDR3 extends over 14 amino acids. DNA for the CDR3: TGTGCCAGCAGATGGCGGGACTCCACAGATACGCAGTATTTT. Its translation: CASRWRDSTDTQYF.

This clonotype has more than one count but fewer than ten. The rearrangement links TRBV7-9 to TRBJ2-1; D may be TRBD2 (5 bases). In germline, CDR1 is SEHNR, CDR2 FQNEAQ (reference sequence). V was clipped by 6 bases and J by 6 bases, with 9 bases between them. CDR3 length equals 12 residues. As DNA, the CDR3 is TGTGCCAGCAGGATAGCGTCCAATGAGCAGTTCTTC. Protein: CASRIASNEQFF.

Of note for this clonotype: A much bigger clone sits one base away, suggesting this may be a read error. The chain couples TRBV7-3 to TRBJ2-2; no reliable D call. Germline CDR1 is SGHTA and CDR2 is FQGTGA. Between the trimmed V and J ends, which lost 7 bases and 0 bases, there was a span of 9 bases. The CDR3 has 14 amino acids. CDR3 loop: CASNFLANTGELFF. CDR3 sequence (DNA): TGTGCCAGCAACTTTCTAGCGAACACCGGGGAGCTGTTTTTT.

This clonotype was seen many times. The gene calls are TRBV7-8 and TRBJ2-3; D call uncertain. Trimming pared 0 bases from V and 1 base from J, leaving 14 bases between. Germline CDR1 SGHVS, CDR2 FQNEAQ. This CDR3 contains 17 residues. CDR3 bases: TGTGCCAGCAGCTTAGCGCTGATTGGGGTTGGCACAGATACGCAGTATTTT. It encodes CASSLALIGVGTDTQYF.

The chain has TRBV29-1 and TRBJ1-1; D not resolved. The CDR3 extends over 12 amino acids. Per germline, CDR1 SQVTM and CDR2 ANQGSEA. V was pared by 7 bases and J by 0 bases, with 9 bases between. CDR3 sequence: CSGPSLNTEAFF. CDR3 DNA sequence: TGCAGCGGCCCTTCTTTGAACACTGAAGCTTTCTTT.

This chain links TRBV20-1 with TRBJ1-2; no firm D call. The V end was cut by 5 bases, the J end by 1 base, with 8 bases between. This CDR3 spans 12 amino acids. The V gene's germline CDR1 is DFQATT and CDR2 SNEGSKA (reference sequence). DNA for the CDR3: TGCAGTGCTTATACAGTTAACTATGGCTACACCTTC. Residues: CSAYTVNYGYTF.

This clonotype was counted at least ten times. V gene TRBV4-1 combines with J gene TRBJ2-7; 7 positions match TRBD1. The CDR3 consists of 13 residues. Germline V gene lookup returns CDR1 MGHRA and CDR2 YSYEKL. J was trimmed by 2 bases and V by 3 bases; bases with no gene match: 1. The CDR3 spells CASSHGQAYEQYF. The CDR3 DNA is TGCGCCAGCAGCCACGGACAGGCCTACGAGCAGTACTTC.

Ten or more counts support this clonotype. The rearrangement links TRBV28 to TRBJ2-7; TRBD2 matches at 7 bases. V dropped 2 bases and J dropped 0; count of bases not matched to a gene: 7. CDR1 is MDHEN, CDR2 SYDVKM, per germline. The CDR3 contains 16 residues. The CDR3: CASSLGGGANSYEQYF. CDR3 coding DNA: TGTGCCAGCAGTTTAGGGGGGGGAGCGAACTCCTACGAGCAGTACTTC.

In this sample, this clonotype turned up many times. V usage is TRBV28 and J usage is TRBJ2-4; 9 positions agree with TRBD2. The germline V gene has CDR1 MDHEN and CDR2 SYDVKM. The CDR3 runs 15 residues. V lost 6 bases and J lost 9; bases outside the gene matches: 12. CDR3 nucleotides: TGTGCCAGCAGCCGTCATAGCGGGAGACGGCGCATTCAGTACTTC. Translated: CASSRHSGRRRIQYF. Filled out from reference TRBV28 and TRBJ2-4, the complete variable domain reads DVKVTQSSRYLVKRTGEKVFLECVQDMDHENMFWYRQDPGLGLRLIYFSYDVKMKEKGDIPEGYSVSREKKERFSLILESASTNQTSMYLCASSRHSGRRRIQYFGAGTRLSVL.

The chain joins TRBV6-9 to TRBJ1-2; TRBD1 aligns across 8 bases. There are 15 residues in the CDR3. Unmatched junction bases numbered 8, after V lost 3 bases and J lost 5 bases. CDR1 MNHGY and CDR2 SVAAGI come from the germline V gene. In DNA form, the CDR3 reads TGTGCCAGCAGTTACTCTCCCGGACAGGGATATGGCTACACCTTC. Translated: CASSYSPGQGYGYTF.

This chain links TRBV18 with TRBJ2-7; 9 bases are shared with TRBD1. J gave up 7 bases and V 2 bases, and 12 bases lay outside the gene matches. This CDR3 spans 16 amino acids. CDR1 and CDR2 (germline): KGHSH, LQKENI. The CDR3 DNA reads as TGTGCCAGCTCACCATGGGACCCGGGACAGGGTGAAGAGCAGTACTTC. This encodes CASSPWDPGQGEEQYF.

This sequence joins TRBV7-6 and TRBJ2-1; D not resolved. The CDR3 totals 13 residues. CDR1 SGHVS and CDR2 FNYEAQ come from the germline V gene. V was cut by 3 bases and J by 8 bases, with 11 bases left in between. The CDR3 DNA reads as TGTGCCAGCAGCTTCAGTGGATTCGATGAGCAGTTCTTC. Its translation: CASSFSGFDEQFF.

At least ten counts were recorded for this clonotype. The V call is TRBV24-1, the J call TRBJ2-1; D is uncertain. The germline CDR1 and CDR2 sequences are KGHDR and SFDVKD. The CDR3 runs 14 residues. Trimming took off 2 bases at V and 6 bases at J, with 10 bases between the two ends. As DNA, the CDR3 is TGTGCCACCAGTGATTCCTTTAGGAGCAATGAGCAGTTCTTC. Encoded protein: CATSDSFRSNEQFF.

The V call is TRBV28, the J call TRBJ2-2; TRBD1 or TRBD2 may be the D gene (5 bases each). Per germline, CDR1 MDHEN and CDR2 SYDVKM. CDR3 length: 15 residues. The germline V and J ends were trimmed by 3 bases and 4 bases, with 12 bases remaining between them. The CDR3 region is CASSFPGTVTGELFF. In DNA form, the CDR3 reads TGTGCCAGCAGTTTCCCCGGGACGGTCACCGGGGAGCTGTTTTTT.

This clonotype was counted at least ten times. The chain combines TRBV11-3 with TRBJ2-3; TRBD2 matches at 8 bases. Trimming at V came to 1 base and at J to 6 bases, leaving 12 bases not matched to a gene. CDR1 is SGHNT and CDR2 is YENEEA in the germline V gene. There are 17 residues in the CDR3. The CDR3 nucleotides are TGTGCCAGCAGCTTAGGTGCTAGCGGGCCCGGTGTGGATACGCAGTATTTT. Translation: CASSLGASGPGVDTQYF. The variable domain in full, completed from reference TRBV11-3 and TRBJ2-3, reads EAGVVQSPRYKIIEKKQPVAFWCNPISGHNTLYWYLQNLGQGPELLIRYENEEAVDDSQLPKDRFSAERLKGVDSTLKIQPAELGDSAVYLCASSLGASGPGVDTQYFGPGTRLTVL.

This clonotype has a count of ten or more. Here the CDR3 reads CASSPRDTAYEQYF. CDR3 DNA: TGTGCCAGCAGTCCCCGGGACACCGCCTACGAGCAGTACTTC. The J gene is TRBJ2-7, the V gene TRBV6-1, with D possibly being TRBD1 (6 bases). Per germline, CDR1 MNHNS and CDR2 SASEGT. The CDR3 is made up of 14 amino acids. V lost 5 bases and J 2 bases, leaving 13 bases between the germline ends.

This rearrangement joins TRBV7-2 to TRBJ2-6; D is ambiguous. Trimming pared 7 bases from V and 7 bases from J, leaving 11 bases between. The germline CDR1 and CDR2 sequences are SGHTA and FQGNSA. The CDR3 covers 13 residues. CDR3 amino acids: CASTNYLANVLTF. CDR3 nucleotide sequence: TGTGCCAGCACTAACTATCTCGCCAACGTCCTGACTTTC.

About this clonotype: A far larger clone is just one base off, so this is likely a read error. V and J are TRBV28 and TRBJ1-1; D unclear. Germline-derived CDR1 and CDR2 are MDHEN and SYDVKM. V was trimmed by 6 bases and J by 3 bases, leaving 5 bases between them. This CDR3 region has 11 residues. The CDR3 protein is CASSVDTEAFF. As DNA, the CDR3 is TGTGCCAGCAGCGTGGACACTGAAGCTTTCTTT.

The sample holds many counts of this clonotype. This chain joins TRBV6-5 and TRBJ2-7, with D possibly TRBD2 on 6 matching bases. Germline V CDR1 and CDR2: MNHEY, SVGAGI. Trimming took off 2 bases at V and 7 bases at J, with 6 bases between the two ends. The CDR3 loop spans 11 amino acids. CDR3 sequence: CASSYRGEQYF. The CDR3 DNA sequence: TGTGCCAGCAGTTACCGGGGGGAGCAGTACTTC.

This clonotype was seen a few times. The gene calls are TRBV4-3 and TRBJ1-1; D perhaps matches TRBD1 (5 bases). Germline values: CDR1 LGHNA, CDR2 YSLEER. V gave up 0 bases and J gave up 3 bases, with 11 bases separating them. The CDR3 runs to 15 residues. The CDR3 bases are TGCGCCAGCAGCCAAGATTGGGCGGGGGACACTGAAGCTTTCTTT. This codes for CASSQDWAGDTEAFF.

This clonotype was counted many times. The rearrangement uses TRBV5-1 and TRBJ1-1; 8 positions match TRBD1. Per the germline V gene, CDR1 is SGHRS and CDR2 is YFSETQ. Trimming cost V 4 bases and J 1 base; bases outside gene matches: 6. The CDR3 sequence is 15 residues long. The CDR3 DNA reads TGCGCCAGCAGCGTCACAGGGGGGACGAACACTGAAGCTTTCTTT. Residues: CASSVTGGTNTEAFF.

This clonotype was detected only a few times. The genes are TRBV5-6 and TRBJ2-1, with 9 bases fitting TRBD1. The germline V gene encodes CDR1 SGHDT and CDR2 YYEEEE. V lost 2 bases, J lost 7 bases, and 7 bases stayed unmatched. The CDR3 loop spans 15 amino acids. CDR3 DNA: TGTGCCAGCAGCTTCTGGGACAGGGCGGTGAATGAGCAGTTCTTC. Translating gives CASSFWDRAVNEQFF.

This clonotype was detected many times. The chain is built from TRBV5-1 and TRBJ2-5, with unresolved D. This CDR3 has 14 amino acids. V was clipped by 4 bases and J by 0 bases, with 10 bases between them. Germline values: CDR1 SGHRS, CDR2 YFSETQ. This chain's CDR3 is CASSRELYQETQYF. CDR3 nucleotide sequence: TGCGCCAGCAGCAGGGAACTGTACCAAGAGACCCAGTACTTC.

V and J are TRBV30 and TRBJ2-7; 7 bases are a match to TRBD1. The CDR3 is made up of 13 amino acids. The germline V gene encodes CDR1 GTSNPN and CDR2 SVGIG (reference sequence). Trimming took 2 bases from V and 7 from J; bases not matched to a gene: 8. CDR3 bases: TGTGCCTGGAGTCGAGGGACAGAGAGGGAGCAGTACTTC. It encodes CAWSRGTEREQYF. The variable domain in full, completed from reference TRBV30 and TRBJ2-7, reads SQTIHQWPATLVQPVGSPLSLECTVEGTSNPNLYWYRQAAGRGLQLLFYSVGIGQISSEVPQNLSASRPQDRQFILSSKKLLLSDSGFYLCAWSRGTEREQYFGPGTRLTVT.

The table lists this clonotype with many counts. This chain links TRBV7-9 with TRBJ1-3; the D is unclear. The V gene lost 5 bases and the J gene lost 0 bases, with 11 bases spanning the gap. The CDR3 has 15 residues. Looked up from germline, CDR1 is SEHNR and CDR2 is FQNEAQ (reference sequence). The CDR3 coding sequence is TGTGCCAGCAGCCAAGGAACTACCTCTGGAAACACCATATATTTT. Translating gives CASSQGTTSGNTIYF.

A remark on this clonotype: This may stem from a read error, because a much larger clone lies one nucleotide away. V gene TRBV3-1 combines with J gene TRBJ1-1; D gene ambiguous. The CDR3 contains 14 residues. The germline gives CDR1 LGHDT, CDR2 YNNKEL (reference sequence). The CDR3 DNA reads TGTGTCAGCAGCCAAGATAACAGAAACACTGAAGCTTTCTTT. It specifies CVSSQDNRNTEAFF.

This clonotype has more than one count but fewer than ten. V is TRBV9 and J is TRBJ1-3; D gene unclear. The ends were cut back, 4 bases at V and 3 bases at J, with 11 bases in the middle. CDR1 is SGDLS, CDR2 YYNGEE, per germline. The CDR3 consists of 14 residues. The CDR3 DNA sequence: TGTGCCAGCAGCTTCACCAGTGATGGAAACACCATATATTTT. This encodes CASSFTSDGNTIYF.